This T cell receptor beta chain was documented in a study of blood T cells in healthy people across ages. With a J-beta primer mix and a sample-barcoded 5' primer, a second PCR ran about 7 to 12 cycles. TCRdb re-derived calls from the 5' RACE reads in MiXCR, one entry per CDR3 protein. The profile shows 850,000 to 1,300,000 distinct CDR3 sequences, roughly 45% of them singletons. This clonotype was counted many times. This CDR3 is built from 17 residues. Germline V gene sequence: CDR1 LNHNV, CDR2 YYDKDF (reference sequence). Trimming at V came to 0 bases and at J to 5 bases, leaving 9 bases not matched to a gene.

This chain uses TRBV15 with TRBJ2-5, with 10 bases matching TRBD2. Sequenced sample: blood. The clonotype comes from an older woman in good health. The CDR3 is CATSRDLSGRAVETQYF. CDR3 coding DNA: TGTGCCACCAGCAGAGATTTGAGCGGGAGGGCTGTGGAGACCCAGTACTTC.